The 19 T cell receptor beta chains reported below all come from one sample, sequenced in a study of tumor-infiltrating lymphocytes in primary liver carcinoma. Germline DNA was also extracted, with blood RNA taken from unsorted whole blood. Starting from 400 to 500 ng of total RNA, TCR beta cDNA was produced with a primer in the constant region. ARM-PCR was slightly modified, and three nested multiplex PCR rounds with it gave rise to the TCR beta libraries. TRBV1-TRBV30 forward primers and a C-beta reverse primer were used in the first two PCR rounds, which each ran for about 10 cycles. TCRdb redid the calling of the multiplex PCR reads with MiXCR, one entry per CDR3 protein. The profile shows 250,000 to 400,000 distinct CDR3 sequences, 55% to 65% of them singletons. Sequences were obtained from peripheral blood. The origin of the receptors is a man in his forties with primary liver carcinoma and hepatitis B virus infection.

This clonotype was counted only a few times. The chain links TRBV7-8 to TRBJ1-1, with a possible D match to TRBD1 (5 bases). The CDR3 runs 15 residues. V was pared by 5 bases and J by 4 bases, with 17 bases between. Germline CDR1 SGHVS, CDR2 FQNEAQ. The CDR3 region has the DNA TGTGCCAGCAGCGCACTCTCGGGGGGGAGCACTGAAGCTTTCTTT. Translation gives CASSALSGGSTEAFF.

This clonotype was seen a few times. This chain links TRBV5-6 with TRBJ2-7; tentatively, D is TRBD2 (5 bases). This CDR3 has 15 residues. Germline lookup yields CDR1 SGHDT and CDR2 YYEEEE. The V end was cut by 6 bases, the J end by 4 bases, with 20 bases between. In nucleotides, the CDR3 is TGTGCCAGCACCTATTGGCTTATGGGAGCATACGAGCAGTACTTC. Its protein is CASTYWLMGAYEQYF.

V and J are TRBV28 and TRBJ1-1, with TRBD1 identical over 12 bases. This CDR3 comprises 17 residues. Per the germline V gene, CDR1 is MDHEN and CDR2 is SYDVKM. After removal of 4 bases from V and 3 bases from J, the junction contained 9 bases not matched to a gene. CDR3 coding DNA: TGTGCCAGCAGTTCAGAGGGGACAGGGGGCGAGGACACTGAAGCTTTCTTT. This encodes CASSSEGTGGEDTEAFF.

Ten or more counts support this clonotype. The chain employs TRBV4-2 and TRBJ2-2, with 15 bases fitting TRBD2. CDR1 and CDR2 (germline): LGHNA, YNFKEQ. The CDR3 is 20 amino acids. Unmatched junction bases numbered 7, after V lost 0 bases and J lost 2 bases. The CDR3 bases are TGTGCCAGCAGCCAAGATGTTGGACTAGCGGGAGGGCCTAACACCGGGGAGCTGTTTTTT. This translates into CASSQDVGLAGGPNTGELFF.

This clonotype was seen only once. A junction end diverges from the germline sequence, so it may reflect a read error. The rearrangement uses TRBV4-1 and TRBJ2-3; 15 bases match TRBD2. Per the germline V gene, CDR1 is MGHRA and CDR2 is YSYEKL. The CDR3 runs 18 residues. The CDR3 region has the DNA TGCGCCAGCAGCCAAGATCCCGGACTAGCGGGAGGGACAGATACGCGGTATTTT. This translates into CASSQDPGLAGGTDTRYF.

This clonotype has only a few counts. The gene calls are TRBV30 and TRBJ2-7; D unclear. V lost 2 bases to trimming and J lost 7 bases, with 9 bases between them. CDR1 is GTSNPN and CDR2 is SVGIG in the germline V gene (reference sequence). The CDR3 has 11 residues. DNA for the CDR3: TGTGCCTGGAGTCGCCCGAGGGAGCAGTACTTC. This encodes CAWSRPREQYF. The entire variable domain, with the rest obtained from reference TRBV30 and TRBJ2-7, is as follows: SQTIHQWPATLVQPVGSPLSLECTVEGTSNPNLYWYRQAAGRGLQLLFYSVGIGQISSEVPQNLSASRPQDRQFILSSKKLLLSDSGFYLCAWSRPREQYFGPGTRLTVT.

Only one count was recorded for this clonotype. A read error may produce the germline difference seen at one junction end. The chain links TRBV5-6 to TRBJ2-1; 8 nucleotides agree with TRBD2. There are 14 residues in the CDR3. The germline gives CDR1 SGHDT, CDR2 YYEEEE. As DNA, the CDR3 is TGTGCCAGCGGCTTGGTCGGGAGGGCAAATGAGCAGTTCTTC. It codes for CASGLVGRANEQFF.

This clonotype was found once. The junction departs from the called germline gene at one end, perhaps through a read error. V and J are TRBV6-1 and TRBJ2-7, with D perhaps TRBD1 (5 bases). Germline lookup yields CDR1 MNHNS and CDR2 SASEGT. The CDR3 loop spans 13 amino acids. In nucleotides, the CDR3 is TGTGCAAGCAGTGATCAGGGATTGGGCGTGCAGTACTTC. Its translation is CASSDQGLGVQYF.

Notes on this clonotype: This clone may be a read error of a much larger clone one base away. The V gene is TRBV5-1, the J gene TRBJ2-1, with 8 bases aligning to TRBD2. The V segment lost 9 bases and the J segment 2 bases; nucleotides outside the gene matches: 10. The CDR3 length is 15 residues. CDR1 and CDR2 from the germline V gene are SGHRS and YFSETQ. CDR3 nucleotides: TGCGCCAACATGGCGGGGGGCGCCGCCTACAATGAGCAGTTCTTC. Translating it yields CANMAGGAAYNEQFF. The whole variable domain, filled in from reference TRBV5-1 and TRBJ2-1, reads KAGVTQTPRYLIKTRGQQVTLSCSPISGHRSVSWYQQTPGQGLQFLFEYFSETQRNKGNFPGRFSGRQFSNSRSEMNVSTLELGDSALYLCANMAGGAAYNEQFFGPGTRLTVL.

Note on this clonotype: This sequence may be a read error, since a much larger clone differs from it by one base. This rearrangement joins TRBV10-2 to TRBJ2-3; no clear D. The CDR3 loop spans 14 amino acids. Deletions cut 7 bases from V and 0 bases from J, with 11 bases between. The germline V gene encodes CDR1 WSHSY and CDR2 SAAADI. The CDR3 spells CASTGSFSTDTQYF. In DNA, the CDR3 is TGCGCCAGCACAGGCAGTTTCAGCACAGATACGCAGTATTTT.

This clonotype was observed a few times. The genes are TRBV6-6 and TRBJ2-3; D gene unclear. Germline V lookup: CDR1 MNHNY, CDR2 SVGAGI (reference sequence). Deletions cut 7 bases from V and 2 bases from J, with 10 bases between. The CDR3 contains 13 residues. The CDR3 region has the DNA TGTGCCAGCAATCCCCACACCACAGATACGCAGTATTTT. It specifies CASNPHTTDTQYF.

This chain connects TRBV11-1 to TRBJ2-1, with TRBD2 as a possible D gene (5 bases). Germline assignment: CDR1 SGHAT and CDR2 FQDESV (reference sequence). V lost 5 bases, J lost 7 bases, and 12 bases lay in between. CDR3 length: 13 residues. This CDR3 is CASSARGPNEQFF. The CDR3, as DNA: TGTGCCAGCAGCGCGCGAGGGCCGAATGAGCAGTTCTTC.

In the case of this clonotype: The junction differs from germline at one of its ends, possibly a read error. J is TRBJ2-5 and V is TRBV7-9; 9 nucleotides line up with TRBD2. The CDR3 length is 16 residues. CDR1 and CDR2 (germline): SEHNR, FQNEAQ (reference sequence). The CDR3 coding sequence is TGTGTCAGCAGCTTAGGCGCTAGCGGGACGAGAGAGACCCAGTACTTC. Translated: CVSSLGASGTRETQYF.

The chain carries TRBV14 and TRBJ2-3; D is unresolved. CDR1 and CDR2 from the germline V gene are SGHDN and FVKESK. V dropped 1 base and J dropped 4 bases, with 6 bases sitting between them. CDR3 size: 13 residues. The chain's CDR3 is CASSQVCADTQYF. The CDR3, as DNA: TGTGCCAGCAGCCAAGTGTGTGCAGATACGCAGTATTTT.

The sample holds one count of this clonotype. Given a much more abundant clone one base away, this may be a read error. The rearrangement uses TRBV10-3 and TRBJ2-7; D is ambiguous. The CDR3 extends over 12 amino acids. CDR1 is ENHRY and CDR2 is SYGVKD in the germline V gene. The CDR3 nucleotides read TGTGCCATCAGTGATTCGGAGTACGAGCAGCACTTC. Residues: CAISDSEYEQHF.

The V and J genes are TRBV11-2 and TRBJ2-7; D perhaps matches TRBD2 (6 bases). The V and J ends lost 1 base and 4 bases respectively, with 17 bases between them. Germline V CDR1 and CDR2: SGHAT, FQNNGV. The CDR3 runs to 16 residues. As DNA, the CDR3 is TGTGCCAGCAGCTTAGCCTCCCGGGGGAGATTTTACGAGCAGTACTTC. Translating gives CASSLASRGRFYEQYF.

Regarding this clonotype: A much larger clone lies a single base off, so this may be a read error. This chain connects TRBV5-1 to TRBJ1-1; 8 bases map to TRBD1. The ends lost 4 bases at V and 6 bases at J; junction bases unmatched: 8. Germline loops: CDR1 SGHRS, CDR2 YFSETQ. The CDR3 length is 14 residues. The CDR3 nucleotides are TGCGCCAGCAGCGCGACAGGGGTGGGCGCTGAAGCTTTCTTT. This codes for CASSATGVGAEAFF.

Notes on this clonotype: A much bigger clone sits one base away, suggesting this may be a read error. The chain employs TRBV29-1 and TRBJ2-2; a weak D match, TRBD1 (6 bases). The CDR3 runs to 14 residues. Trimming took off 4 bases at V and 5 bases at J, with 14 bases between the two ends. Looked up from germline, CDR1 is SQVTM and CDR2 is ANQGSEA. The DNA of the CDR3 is TGCAGCGTTGGAATGGGGGCGCGTACCGGGGAGCTGTTTTTT. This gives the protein CSVGMGARTGELFF.

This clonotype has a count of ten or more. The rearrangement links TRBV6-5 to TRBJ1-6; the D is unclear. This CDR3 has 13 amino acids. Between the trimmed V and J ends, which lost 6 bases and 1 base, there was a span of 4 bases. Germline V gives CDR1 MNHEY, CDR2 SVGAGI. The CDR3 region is CASRGSYNSPLHF. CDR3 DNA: TGTGCCAGCAGGGGGTCCTATAATTCACCCCTCCACTTT.